This T cell receptor beta chain derives from a study of T cell changes during pregnancy in multiple sclerosis. The germline V gene encodes CDR1 SGHRS and CDR2 YFSETQ. This CDR3 is built from 15 residues. Germline trimming cut 2 bases from V and 3 bases from J; bases unmatched to any gene: 3. Profiling relied on immunoSEQ multiplex PCR, and the TCRdb table lists in-frame clones only, not all of them. The sample carries fewer than 130,000 clones, approximately 89% recorded once. The origin of this receptor is a female donor with multiple sclerosis, enrolled in a pregnancy study. This material consisted of peripheral blood, taken after pregnancy. This chain uses TRBV5-1 with TRBJ2-1; TRBD1 aligns across 9 bases. CDR3 in amino acids: CASSLGTGLYNEQFF. For the CDR3, the DNA is TGCGCCAGCAGCTTAGGGACAGGGCTCTACAATGAGCAGTTCTTC. The whole variable domain, filled in from reference TRBV5-1 and TRBJ2-1, reads KAGVTQTPRYLIKTRGQQVTLSCSPISGHRSVSWYQQTPGQGLQFLFEYFSETQRNKGNFPGRFSGRQFSNSRSEMNVSTLELGDSALYLCASSLGTGLYNEQFFGPGTRLTVL.